This T cell receptor (beta chain) is from a study of T cells in Graves' hyperthyroidism and ophthalmopathy. Study-level background: Peripheral blood was obtained at initial diagnosis, preceding any treatment.

Overall study results and limits: Peripheral blood also featured most of the thyroid clonotypes expanded above 0.001.

This clonotype was observed a handful of times. The antigen remains undetermined. Exclusion followed for patients with uncontrolled infection, other autoimmune disease, pregnancy or lactation. Diagnosing involved the use of clinical symptoms, serum thyroxine and TRAb, thyroid ultrasound and orbital computed tomography. TCR beta CDR3 sequences were amplified from RNA transcripts. First-round RT-PCR with HTBI primers amplified the TCR CDR3 region. Via MiXCR, TCRdb re-called the multiplex PCR reads, giving one row per CDR3 protein. The data hold about 700,000 distinct CDR3 sequences, with approximately 14% observed a single time. The specimen was blood. The sequence derives from a woman aged 18-29 years with Graves' hyperthyroidism.

The DNA for the CDR3 is TGTGCCAGCAGCTTAGCCGGGGGACTCCGGGACTCCTCCTACGAGCAGTACTTC. Its protein product is CASSLAGGLRDSSYEQYF. The chain is built from TRBV7-6 and TRBJ2-7; possible D gene TRBD2, 6 bases. In germline, CDR1 is SGHVS, CDR2 FNYEAQ. The CDR3 contains 18 residues. Trimming cost V 0 bases and J 0 bases, with 18 bases left between them.